This TCR beta chain stems from a study of T-cell reconstitution after alpha-beta-depleted transplantation in children. A TCRbeta library incorporating unique molecular identifiers was prepared. MiXCR was run by TCRdb on the PCR reads, yielding one entry per CDR3 protein. The table records some 220,000 distinct CDR3 sequences, approximately 10% of them present only once. In its sample, this clonotype was seen a few times. Its target is unknown. Findings and caveats of the study: For some patients, TCRbeta diversity was high at day 60 because of recipient T cells and thymic progenitors that survived. Among T cells one year after transplant, newly produced cells accounted for most counts and diversity. Roughly two months post-transplant, alpha-beta T cells reportedly originated from several hundred graft clones that had expanded.

This TCR derives from a child less than two years old with acute myeloid leukemia, due to receive a stem cell transplant. The starting material was PBMCs, obtained before TCRalphabeta/CD19-depleted stem cell transplant.

Here the CDR3 DNA reads TGCGCCAGCAGCCCGGGGACTAGCGGGAGAGGGAATGAGCAGTTCTTC. Residues: CASSPGTSGRGNEQFF. This chain joins TRBV5-1 and TRBJ2-1; 14 nucleotides agree with TRBD2. Germline trimming cut 4 bases from V and 7 bases from J; bases unmatched to any gene: 7. CDR3 length equals 16 residues. Looked up from germline, CDR1 is SGHRS and CDR2 is YFSETQ.